One sample yielded the 17 T cell receptor beta chains listed below, sequenced in a study of control samples from healthy donors and cancer patients. Sequenced by immunoSEQ multiplex PCR; TCRdb stores in-frame clones only, minus some. Here the sample spans about 140,000 clones, approximately 91% being singletons. The sequenced material came from blood. The receptors were gathered from a woman in her thirties in good health.

This clone was detected once. Written as DNA, the CDR3 is TGTGCCAGCAGCTCCTTGGGACTAGCGGGCGGGGATGAGCAGTTCTTC. Translated, it gives CASSSLGLAGGDEQFF. The rearrangement joins TRBV7-3 to TRBJ2-1; 12 bases are a match to TRBD2. This CDR3 has 16 residues. The germline gives CDR1 SGHTA, CDR2 FQGTGA. J lost 8 bases, V lost 4 bases, and 9 bases had no gene match.

This chain uses TRBV30 with TRBJ2-2, with D perhaps TRBD2 (6 bases). Germline CDR1 GTSNPN, CDR2 SVGIG (reference sequence). This CDR3 spans 14 amino acids. Between the trimmed V and J ends, which lost 5 bases and 4 bases, there was a span of 14 bases. CDR3 DNA: TGTGCCTGGGGGCGGGACTTTTTCACCGGGGAGCTGTTTTTT. It translates to CAWGRDFFTGELFF.

The V and J genes are TRBV4-2 and TRBJ2-1, with TRBD2 matching 14 bases. The CDR3 has 18 residues. Germline loops: CDR1 LGHNA, CDR2 YNFKEQ. J was trimmed by 15 bases and V by 0 bases; bases with no gene match: 16. CDR3 sequence (DNA): TGTGCCAGCAGCCAAGAGACAGAAACGGGACTAGCGGGAGTCAGTCTGTTCTTC. Its protein is CASSQETETGLAGVSLFF.

V is TRBV11-2 and J is TRBJ2-1; D unclear. This CDR3 has 12 amino acids. Per germline, CDR1 SGHAT and CDR2 FQNNGV. V shed 5 bases and J shed 6 bases, with 8 bases lying between them. CDR3 sequence: CASSPSPNEQFF. CDR3 sequence (DNA): TGTGCCAGCAGCCCCTCTCCCAATGAGCAGTTCTTC.

V and J are TRBV7-2 and TRBJ2-3; TRBD2 matches at 9 bases. The V segment lost 3 bases and the J segment 9 bases; nucleotides outside the gene matches: 7. This CDR3 comprises 14 residues. Germline V gives CDR1 SGHTA, CDR2 FQGNSA. DNA of the CDR3: TGTGCCAGCAGCTTTCTAACTAGCGGGTTCACGCAGTATTTT. Amino acid sequence: CASSFLTSGFTQYF.

The gene calls are TRBV30 and TRBJ2-2, with D maybe TRBD1 (5 bases). The V end was cut by 0 bases, the J end by 6 bases, with 11 bases between. The CDR3 loop spans 14 amino acids. Germline-derived CDR1 and CDR2 are GTSNPN and SVGIG (reference sequence). CDR3 in amino acids: CAWSVQAGPGELFF. The CDR3 DNA is TGTGCCTGGAGTGTACAGGCAGGACCCGGGGAGCTGTTTTTT. Combining the CDR3 with reference TRBV30 and TRBJ2-2 gives the whole variable domain SQTIHQWPATLVQPVGSPLSLECTVEGTSNPNLYWYRQAAGRGLQLLFYSVGIGQISSEVPQNLSASRPQDRQFILSSKKLLLSDSGFYLCAWSVQAGPGELFFGEGSRLTVL.

This chain links TRBV28 with TRBJ2-1; 9 bases align to TRBD2. This CDR3 is 15 amino acids long. Germline CDR1 MDHEN, CDR2 SYDVKM. Unmatched junction bases numbered 8, after V lost 5 bases and J lost 6 bases. CDR3 residues: CASSTGTSGLNEQFF. Written as DNA, the CDR3 is TGTGCCAGCAGTACAGGCACTAGCGGGCTCAATGAGCAGTTCTTC.

V usage is TRBV19 and J usage is TRBJ1-2; D is undetermined. CDR3 length: 16 amino acids. From germline, CDR1 is LNHDA and CDR2 SQIVND (reference sequence). Trimming cost V 3 bases and J 2 bases, with 16 bases left between them. The CDR3 sequence is CASSMGTAEANYGYTF. CDR3 nucleotide sequence: TGTGCCAGTAGTATGGGTACCGCAGAGGCCAACTATGGCTACACCTTC.

The chain uses TRBV19 and TRBJ1-4; 7 bases align to TRBD1. There are 16 residues in the CDR3. J gave up 2 bases and V 4 bases, and 7 bases lay outside the gene matches. Per germline, CDR1 LNHDA and CDR2 SQIVND (reference sequence). CDR3 bases: TGTGCCAGTAGTACCCGGGACAGCCTCACTAATGAAAAACTGTTTTTT. Translating gives CASSTRDSLTNEKLFF. Full variable domain (outside the CDR3, taken from reference TRBV19 and TRBJ1-4): DGGITQSPKYLFRKEGQNVTLSCEQNLNHDAMYWYRQDPGQGLRLIYYSQIVNDFQKGDIAEGYSVSREKKESFPLTVTSAQKNPTAFYLCASSTRDSLTNEKLFFGSGTQLSVL.

The V gene is TRBV19, the J gene TRBJ1-5; unclear D gene. Trimming took 3 bases from V and 2 from J, leaving 14 bases between them. Germline loops: CDR1 LNHDA, CDR2 SQIVND (reference sequence). The length of the CDR3 is 16 residues. In DNA form, the CDR3 reads TGTGCCAGTAGTATCCCGGCGCCCTCCGGCAATCAGCCCCAGCATTTT. Translating it yields CASSIPAPSGNQPQHF.

V usage is TRBV2 and J usage is TRBJ1-6, with a weak D call TRBD1 (5 bases). The V and J ends lost 7 bases and 5 bases respectively, with 15 bases between them. In germline, CDR1 is SNHLY, CDR2 FYNNEI. This CDR3 has 15 amino acids. Here the CDR3 reads CASNTRSGDNSPLHF. The CDR3 DNA follows: TGTGCCAGCAACACTCGGTCGGGGGATAATTCACCCCTCCACTTT.

The chain combines TRBV5-1 with TRBJ1-5; D is perhaps TRBD1 (6 bases). CDR1 SGHRS and CDR2 YFSETQ come from the germline V gene. This CDR3 has 15 amino acids. The V end was cut by 4 bases, the J end by 5 bases, with 16 bases between. The CDR3 here is CASSPGDGEYQPQHF. CDR3 nucleotide sequence: TGCGCCAGCAGCCCAGGGGACGGAGAATATCAGCCCCAGCATTTT.

The chain uses TRBV10-3 and TRBJ2-5; D remains unclear. V was cut by 4 bases and J by 2 bases, with 5 bases left in between. This CDR3 comprises 12 residues. Germline CDR1 is ENHRY and CDR2 is SYGVKD. In nucleotides, the CDR3 is TGTGCCATCAGTGGATCGCAAGAGACCCAGTACTTC. Translation gives CAISGSQETQYF.

V usage is TRBV4-2 and J usage is TRBJ2-2; D is possibly TRBD1 (5 bases). CDR1 LGHNA and CDR2 YNFKEQ come from the germline V gene. V lost 0 bases to trimming and J lost 0 bases, with 8 bases between them. The CDR3 is 16 residues long. The chain's CDR3 is CASSQDQGANTGELFF. CDR3 DNA sequence: TGTGCCAGCAGCCAAGATCAAGGGGCGAACACCGGGGAGCTGTTTTTT.

The rearrangement joins TRBV18 to TRBJ1-1; TRBD1 is a possible D gene (5 bases). The V gene lost 5 bases and the J gene lost 0 bases, with 10 bases spanning the gap. The CDR3 totals 14 residues. In germline, CDR1 is KGHSH, CDR2 LQKENI. The CDR3 DNA sequence: TGTGCCAGCTCAATTCAGGGCATGAACACTGAAGCTTTCTTT. It yields the protein CASSIQGMNTEAFF.

This sequence joins TRBV30 and TRBJ1-2; no clear D gene. Trimming pared 0 bases from V and 7 bases from J, leaving 6 bases between. CDR1 is GTSNPN and CDR2 is SVGIG in the germline V gene (reference sequence). CDR3 length: 11 amino acids. DNA for the CDR3: TGTGCCTGGAGTGTACCCTTTGGCTACACCTTC. This translates into CAWSVPFGYTF.

This clone was picked up one time. The chain joins TRBV18 to TRBJ1-1; D is ambiguous. V lost 1 base, J lost 6 bases, and 12 bases lay in between. Germline V lookup: CDR1 KGHSH, CDR2 LQKENI. The CDR3 consists of 14 residues. The DNA for the CDR3 is TGTGCCAGCTCACCACAAAGCTGGTCGGCTGAAGCTTTCTTT. This translates into CASSPQSWSAEAFF.